This entry concerns a single TCR beta chain. Its antigen remains unknown. These data are taken from a study of beta chain features in type 1 diabetes. The authors reverse transcribed all of the isolated RNA, so sequencing captured expressed TCRB transcripts. The table came from immunoSEQ multiplex PCR; TCRdb's copy has only in-frame clones and leaves some out. The table has 330,000 or so clones, approximately 15% seen once. Study-wide results and limits: Over-representation of high TCR-expressing cells was a possible consequence of cDNA sequencing.

Germline CDR1 reads SGHTA; CDR2 reads FQGNSA. There are 14 residues in the CDR3. Trimming took 1 base from V and 4 from J, leaving 10 bases between them. The V call is TRBV7-2, the J call TRBJ1-1; D gene uncertain. This TCR was sampled from a man younger than 40 in good health. Sequenced input: central memory CD4+ T cells from blood. Here the CDR3 reads CASSLGGMGTEAFF. As DNA, the CDR3 is TGTGCCAGCAGCTTAGGTGGCATGGGCACTGAAGCTTTCTTT. Supplemented by reference TRBV7-2 and TRBJ1-1, the full variable domain reads GAGVSQSPSNKVTEKGKDVELRCDPISGHTALYWYRQSLGQGLEFLIYFQGNSAPDKSGLPSDRFSAERTGGSVSTLTIQRTQQEDSAVYLCASSLGGMGTEAFFGQGTRLTVV.